This record concerns one TCR beta chain sequence. This sample was taken from a study of CD8 T cells in Susac syndrome. Study-level background: Among the sequenced Susac syndrome patients, more than five had active disease while about 8 were in remission.

Germline lookup yields CDR1 GTSNPN and CDR2 SVGIG (reference sequence). The CDR3 contains 16 residues. V shed 3 bases and J 4 bases; nucleotides not matched to a gene: 8. It was negative isolation that provided the CD8+ and CD4+ T cells, whereas TEMRA cells were enriched by FACS. RNA was extracted with the RNeasy kit, and a quantity of about 0.45 to 1 ug was reverse transcribed using random hexamers. TCRdb reanalysed the immunoSEQ multiplex PCR reads using MiXCR and keeps one entry per CDR3 protein. Of 200,000 or so distinct CDR3 sequences in the sample, 95% are singletons; the top ten hold approximately 0.16%.

This clonotype was obtained from a human donor with Susac syndrome. The chain combines TRBV30 with TRBJ2-1, with TRBD2 matching over 11 bases. The sample taken for sequencing was CD8+ T cells from PBMCs. This CDR3 reads CAWSRSLAGGYNEQFF. CDR3 DNA sequence: TGTGCCTGGAGCCGAAGCCTAGCGGGGGGATACAATGAGCAGTTCTTC. Complete variable domain (other parts from reference TRBV30 and TRBJ2-1): SQTIHQWPATLVQPVGSPLSLECTVEGTSNPNLYWYRQAAGRGLQLLFYSVGIGQISSEVPQNLSASRPQDRQFILSSKKLLLSDSGFYLCAWSRSLAGGYNEQFFGPGTRLTVL.